This T cell receptor beta chain was identified during a study of T cell repertoires in cytomegalovirus infection. At the level of the study: Indicated by public TCR beta signatures were CMV infection and matching HLA type.

V was clipped by 5 bases and J by 2 bases; unmatched bases: 6. The germline CDR1 and CDR2 sequences are MNHEY and SMNVEV (reference sequence). This CDR3 is built from 15 residues. Via MiXCR, TCRdb re-called the reads, giving one row per CDR3 protein. Of over 95,000 distinct CDR3 sequences in the sample, 30% to 35% are singletons; the top ten hold approximately 41%. Note on this clonotype: Its antigen is not identified.

The source is a human donor in good health (CMV status not recorded). Some clones in this sample may be carry-over from other donors' samples. V and J are TRBV27 and TRBJ2-3; TRBD2 matches at 8 bases. The sequences come from CD8+ T cells from cultured PBMCs, collected from culture after CMV antigen stimulation. The DNA of the CDR3 is TGTGCCAGCAGTACGGACGGGGGGGCCACAGATACGCAGTATTTT. It is translated as CASSTDGGATDTQYF.